One sample yielded the 10 T cell receptor beta chains listed below, sequenced in a study of tumor-infiltrating lymphocytes in primary liver carcinoma. With a constant-region primer, TCR beta cDNA was made from approximately 510 ng of total RNA. Amplification in three nested multiplex PCR rounds with slightly modified ARM-PCR gave rise to TCR beta libraries. TRBV1-TRBV30 forward primers paired with a C-beta reverse primer were used in the first two PCR rounds, which ran roughly 9 cycles each. TCRdb ran MiXCR on the multiplex PCR reads and lists one entry per CDR3 protein. The sample includes 55,000 or so distinct CDR3 sequences, 60% to 85% of them seen just once. DNA and RNA were both co-extracted from 20-30 mg of bulk tissue that had not been sorted. What was sequenced was liver tumor tissue from sampling region 2. The subset here: tumor region T2, inferior pole. All receptors derive from a man aged 35-49 years with primary liver carcinoma and hepatitis B virus infection.

A single count supports this clonotype. A much more abundant neighbour one base away suggests this may be a read error. V gene TRBV4-2 combines with J gene TRBJ2-4; 11 nucleotides match TRBD2. The CDR3 extends over 17 amino acids. CDR1 LGHNA and CDR2 YNFKEQ come from the germline V gene. CDR3 loop: CVSSQGAGLAEKNIQYF. CDR3 nucleotides: TGTGTCAGCAGCCAAGGTGCGGGACTAGCGGAAAAAAACATTCAGTACTTC.

Comments on this clonotype: A read error may account for a junction end that differs from germline. The genes are TRBV12-3 or TRBV12-4 and TRBJ1-5; TRBD1 agrees at 8 bases. The CDR3 is 14 amino acids. The CDR3 loop reads CASSRTGSKQPQHF. CDR3 DNA: TGTGCCAGTAGTAGGACAGGGAGCAAACAGCCCCAGCATTTT.

The V gene is TRBV7-9, the J gene TRBJ2-3; TRBD2 agrees at 7 bases. V lost 5 bases and J lost 4; bases outside the gene matches: 15. Germline V gives CDR1 SEHNR, CDR2 FQNEAQ (reference sequence). The CDR3 loop spans 17 amino acids. Written as DNA, the CDR3 is TGTGCCAGCAGCGCACGCGGGAGTTCTCTTATGGCAGATACGCAGTATTTT. Its protein product is CASSARGSSLMADTQYF.

About this clonotype itself: The junction does not match germline at one end; this may be a read error. V is TRBV4-1 and J is TRBJ2-3; 10 bases agree with TRBD2. The length of the CDR3 is 18 residues. Germline lookup yields CDR1 MGHRA and CDR2 YSYEKL. CDR3: CATSQTIALAGVTDTHYF. The CDR3 DNA sequence: TGCGCCACCAGCCAGACCATTGCCCTAGCGGGAGTCACCGATACACACTATTTT.

This clonotype came up many times. This chain joins TRBV4-1 and TRBJ1-5, with D uncertain. Trimming cost V 1 base and J 2 bases, with 12 bases left between them. Germline CDR1 and CDR2: MGHRA and YSYEKL. This CDR3 region has 16 residues. CDR3 in DNA: TGCGCCAGCAGCCAAGCTTTTGGGGAGGGCAATCAGCCCCAGCATTTT. Translating it yields CASSQAFGEGNQPQHF.

The chain's CDR3 is CATSDLPVKNEQFF. The CDR3 DNA follows: TGTGCCACCAGTGATTTGCCAGTGAAGAATGAGCAGTTCTTC. V and J are TRBV24-1 and TRBJ2-1; D unclear. V lost 0 bases and J 7 bases, leaving 9 bases between the germline ends. This CDR3 is 14 amino acids long. Germline CDR1 reads KGHDR; CDR2 reads SFDVKD.

To note about this clonotype: An end of the junction differs from the germline gene, which may be a read error. The genes are TRBV5-5 and TRBJ2-7; 9 bases line up with TRBD2. Germline V lookup: CDR1 SGHKS, CDR2 YYEKEE (reference sequence). The CDR3 runs 14 residues. The CDR3 coding sequence is TGTGCCAGCAGGGGTCTAGCGGGGACCTACGAGCATTACTTC. Amino acids: CASRGLAGTYEHYF.

This clonotype was counted once. A junction end diverges from the germline sequence, so it may reflect a read error. J is TRBJ2-3 and V is TRBV6-4, with 8 bases fitting TRBD2. CDR1 MRHNA and CDR2 SNTAGT come from the germline V gene. The CDR3 length is 18 residues. As DNA, the CDR3 is TGTGCCAGCAGTGAGCCGGATAGAGATAGCGGGGAGTACAGATACGCAGTATTT. It specifies CASSEPDRDSGEYRYAVF.

This clonotype was seen at least ten times. V usage is TRBV6-2 or TRBV6-3 and J usage is TRBJ2-3; 12 nucleotides match TRBD1. Germline V gene sequence: CDR1 MNHEY, CDR2 SVGEGT. Unmatched junction bases numbered 10, after V lost 6 bases and J lost 6 bases. This CDR3 has 16 amino acids. The CDR3 spells CASSFVGQGAMDTQYF. The CDR3 DNA sequence: TGTGCCAGCAGCTTCGTGGGACAGGGGGCAATGGATACGCAGTATTTT.

This clonotype was observed a handful of times. The V and J genes are TRBV5-6 and TRBJ1-1, with 8 bases identical to TRBD1. Trimming cost V 5 bases and J 10 bases; bases outside gene matches: 10. Germline CDR1 SGHDT, CDR2 YYEEEE. The CDR3 consists of 13 residues. The CDR3 region is CASSRDRGMGAFF. CDR3 DNA sequence: TGTGCCAGCAGTCGAGACAGGGGAATGGGAGCTTTCTTT.